The 10 T cell receptor beta chains below all came from one sample that was sequenced in a study of T-cell memory formation after mild COVID-19. TCRdb called the 5' RACE reads again in MiXCR, with one record for every CDR3 protein. The sample shows over 250,000 distinct CDR3 sequences, 15% of them seen only once. The material sequenced was PBMCs or a T cell subset sorted from them (not recorded which). The receptors were sampled from a man aged 18 to 30 who had mild COVID-19 (a few samples of this study predate the infection). Cell type and time point are not known.

This chain joins TRBV4-3 and TRBJ1-5; D gene ambiguous. The germline CDR1 and CDR2 sequences are LGHNA and YSLEER. Trimming took off 0 bases at V and 0 bases at J, with 9 bases between the two ends. The CDR3 length is 16 residues. The CDR3 is CASSQELYSSNQPQHF. The DNA of the CDR3 is TGCGCCAGCAGCCAAGAACTTTACAGTAGCAATCAGCCCCAGCATTTT.

This clonotype was seen a handful of times. This rearrangement joins TRBV4-1 to TRBJ1-1; possibly TRBD1 for D (5 bases). V was pared by 4 bases and J by 4 bases, with 13 bases between. This CDR3 has 14 amino acids. The germline V gene has CDR1 MGHRA and CDR2 YSYEKL. The CDR3 nucleotides read TGCGCCAGCAGCCTCCCCGGCGGGGGCACTGAAGCTTTCTTT. Protein product: CASSLPGGGTEAFF.

In its sample, this clonotype was seen a few times. J is TRBJ2-5 and V is TRBV29-1; no firm D call. The germline V and J ends were trimmed by 6 bases and 1 base, with 9 bases remaining between them. Germline CDR1 SQVTM, CDR2 ANQGSEA. The CDR3 totals 12 residues. The CDR3 loop is CSVKTPQETQYF. In DNA, the CDR3 is TGCAGCGTCAAGACACCCCAAGAGACCCAGTACTTC.

The rearrangement uses TRBV5-1 and TRBJ2-3, with 10 bases fitting TRBD1. There are 14 residues in the CDR3. CDR1 and CDR2 (germline): SGHRS, YFSETQ. V dropped 5 bases and J dropped 6; count of bases not matched to a gene: 6. The CDR3 DNA reads as TGCGCCAGCAGGCCAGGGACAGGGGACGATACGCAGTATTTT. It translates to CASRPGTGDDTQYF.

There are many counts of this clonotype. The rearrangement links TRBV5-1 to TRBJ2-1, with D hard to call. Germline V CDR1 and CDR2: SGHRS, YFSETQ. The CDR3 runs to 13 residues. V was clipped by 0 bases and J by 8 bases, with 9 bases between them. The CDR3 sequence: CASSLEERHEQFF. CDR3 nucleotides: TGCGCCAGCAGCTTGGAAGAGCGCCATGAGCAGTTCTTC.

V usage is TRBV21-1 and J usage is TRBJ2-7; TRBD1 was called by the table and not checked on the DNA. TRBV21-1 is a pseudogene locus. CDR3 length: 13 residues. The CDR3 DNA follows: TGTGCCAGCAGCAAAGCGTGGACAGGCGAGCAGTACGTC. Its protein product is CASSKAWTGEQYV.

This chain uses TRBV10-3 with TRBJ1-4; the match to TRBD1 covers 8 bases. The CDR3 has 15 amino acids. Trimming took 6 bases from V and 3 from J; bases not matched to a gene: 6. In germline, CDR1 is ENHRY, CDR2 SYGVKD. DNA for the CDR3: TGTGCCATCAGGGACCGACAGGGGCCTAATGAAAAACTGTTTTTT. Residues: CAIRDRQGPNEKLFF.

The CDR3 protein is CASSIDLPGGLRQPQHF. The CDR3 DNA reads TGTGCCAGTAGTATAGACCTGCCCGGGGGTCTCAGACAGCCCCAGCATTTT. V gene TRBV19 combines with J gene TRBJ1-5, with D perhaps TRBD1 (5 bases). The CDR3 loop spans 17 amino acids. V was pared by 0 bases and J by 7 bases, with 19 bases between. Germline V CDR1 and CDR2: LNHDA, SQIVND (reference sequence).

This clonotype has just a few counts. The chain carries TRBV7-2 and TRBJ2-3; D gene uncertain. CDR3 length: 12 amino acids. The germline gives CDR1 SGHTA, CDR2 FQGNSA. The V end lost 3 bases, the J end lost 7 bases, and 8 bases lay between the germline ends. CDR3 sequence: CASSFTGYTQYF. CDR3 DNA sequence: TGTGCCAGCAGCTTTACTGGTTATACGCAGTATTTT.

At least ten counts were recorded for this clonotype. This chain connects TRBV7-2 to TRBJ2-1; D uncertain. Trimming left V 1 base short and J 9 bases short, with 7 bases between. The CDR3 is 12 amino acids. CDR1 is SGHTA, CDR2 FQGNSA, per germline. Written as DNA, the CDR3 is TGTGCCAGCAGCTTAGGATGGGTTGAGCAGTTCTTC. It translates to CASSLGWVEQFF.